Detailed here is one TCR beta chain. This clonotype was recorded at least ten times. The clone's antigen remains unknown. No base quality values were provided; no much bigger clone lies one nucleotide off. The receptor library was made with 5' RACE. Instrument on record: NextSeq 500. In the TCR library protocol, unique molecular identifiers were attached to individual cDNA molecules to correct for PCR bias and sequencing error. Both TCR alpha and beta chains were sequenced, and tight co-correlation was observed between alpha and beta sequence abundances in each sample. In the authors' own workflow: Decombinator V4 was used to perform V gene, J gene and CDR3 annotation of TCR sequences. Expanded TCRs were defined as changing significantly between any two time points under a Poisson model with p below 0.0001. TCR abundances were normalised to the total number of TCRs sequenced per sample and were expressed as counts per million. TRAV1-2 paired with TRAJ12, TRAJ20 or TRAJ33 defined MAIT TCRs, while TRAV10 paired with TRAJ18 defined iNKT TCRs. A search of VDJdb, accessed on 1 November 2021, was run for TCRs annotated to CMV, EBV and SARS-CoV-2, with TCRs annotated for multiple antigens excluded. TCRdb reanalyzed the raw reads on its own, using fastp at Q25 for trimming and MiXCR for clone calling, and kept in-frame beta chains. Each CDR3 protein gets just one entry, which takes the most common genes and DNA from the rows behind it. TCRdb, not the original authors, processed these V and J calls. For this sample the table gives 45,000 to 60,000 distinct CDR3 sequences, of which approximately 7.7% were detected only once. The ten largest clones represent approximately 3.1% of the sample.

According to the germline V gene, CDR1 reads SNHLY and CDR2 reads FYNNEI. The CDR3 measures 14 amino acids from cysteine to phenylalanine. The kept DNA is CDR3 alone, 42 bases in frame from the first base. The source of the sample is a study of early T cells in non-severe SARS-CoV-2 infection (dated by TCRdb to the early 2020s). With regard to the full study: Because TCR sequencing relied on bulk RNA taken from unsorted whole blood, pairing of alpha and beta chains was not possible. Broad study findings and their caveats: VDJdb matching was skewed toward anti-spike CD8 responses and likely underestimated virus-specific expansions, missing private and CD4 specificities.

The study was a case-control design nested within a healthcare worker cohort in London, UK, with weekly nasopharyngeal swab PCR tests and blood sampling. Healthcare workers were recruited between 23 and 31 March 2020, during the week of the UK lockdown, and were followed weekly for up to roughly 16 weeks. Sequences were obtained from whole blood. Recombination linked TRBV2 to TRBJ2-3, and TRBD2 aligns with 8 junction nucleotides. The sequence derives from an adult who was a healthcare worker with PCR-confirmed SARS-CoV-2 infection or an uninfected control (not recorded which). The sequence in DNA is TGTGCTTCACTAGCGGTTCTAAGCACAGATACGCAGTATTTT. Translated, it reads CASLAVLSTDTQYF.